This TCR beta chain was retrieved from a study of blood T cell repertoires in COVID-19. From germline, CDR1 is SGHAT and CDR2 FQNNGV. V trimming: 5 bases; J trimming: 2 bases; junction bases outside the gene matches: 16. The CDR3 has 19 residues. Libraries were prepared by immunoSEQ multiplex PCR; TCRdb keeps only in-frame clonotypes and omits some of them. The top ten hold 6.5% to 9% of the sample, which has several thousand clones, just over 85% seen once. This chain joins TRBV11-2 and TRBJ2-1, with 9 positions matching TRBD1. This receptor was obtained from a human donor in a cohort sampled during active COVID-19. The sequenced sample consisted of peripheral blood. CDR3: CASSLTQGAGNGPYNEQFF. The CDR3 bases are TGTGCCAGCAGCCTGACACAGGGGGCTGGTAACGGGCCCTACAATGAGCAGTTCTTC.